These 14 T cell receptor beta chains share one sample of origin, sequenced in a study of immune evolution from preneoplasia to lung adenocarcinoma. Here immunoSEQ multiplex PCR was the method, and the copy in TCRdb shows in-frame clones only, minus some. The sample has 12,000 to 15,000 clones, roughly 86% seen once. Sequenced sample: FFPE minimally invasive lung adenocarcinoma tissue. These receptor sequences come from a person aged 60 to 85 with lung adenocarcinoma.

V and J are TRBV7-2 and TRBJ1-2; no definite D call. The V end lost 5 bases, the J end lost 6 bases, and 22 bases lay between the germline ends. Germline V gene data show CDR1 as SGHTA and CDR2 as FQGNSA. The CDR3 is 16 residues long. The CDR3 loop reads CASSPEAASLRDGYTF. Written as DNA, the CDR3 is TGTGCCAGCAGCCCGGAGGCAGCCAGCCTTAGGGATGGCTACACCTTC.

V and J are TRBV19 and TRBJ2-7; D gene unclear. The CDR3 covers 14 residues. Per the germline V gene, CDR1 is LNHDA and CDR2 is SQIVND (reference sequence). V lost 7 bases and J lost 0, with 13 bases in between. CDR3 amino acids: CASKVTASSYEQYF. The CDR3 region has the DNA TGTGCCAGTAAGGTGACTGCTAGCTCCTACGAGCAGTACTTC.

This chain uses TRBV28 with TRBJ2-1; 13 positions match TRBD2. The germline V gene has CDR1 MDHEN and CDR2 SYDVKM. Losses at the gene ends were 0 bases for V and 9 bases for J; bases not matched to a gene: 5. CDR3 length: 16 amino acids. CDR3 nucleotides: TGTGCCAGCAGTTTATGGACTAGCGGGGGGCTGTTTGAGCAGTTCTTC. Residues: CASSLWTSGGLFEQFF.

The genes are TRBV27 and TRBJ1-1, with D unresolved. V dropped 5 bases and J dropped 11 bases, with 21 bases sitting between them. This CDR3 spans 14 amino acids. The V gene's germline CDR1 is MNHEY and CDR2 SMNVEV (reference sequence). The CDR3 bases are TGTGCCAGCAGTACCCCACCTCCTGGTTGGCGGGCTTTCTTT. Protein sequence: CASSTPPPGWRAFF.

The chain is built from TRBV5-1 and TRBJ2-1, with 7 bases fitting TRBD2. Germline CDR1 SGHRS, CDR2 YFSETQ. V gave up 4 bases and J gave up 4 bases; unmatched junction bases: 11. The CDR3 is made up of 16 amino acids. The CDR3: CASSPLRGVSYNEQFF. Written as DNA, the CDR3 is TGCGCCAGCAGCCCGCTCCGGGGGGTATCATACAATGAGCAGTTCTTC.

The CDR3 nucleotides are TGTGCCAGCAGCCATCCTGGGCTAGTTGACACCGGGGAGCTGTTTTTT. Its protein product is CASSHPGLVDTGELFF. The chain combines TRBV14 with TRBJ2-2; no clear D. This CDR3 is built from 16 residues. The V gene lost 3 bases and the J gene lost 3 bases, with 14 bases spanning the gap. Germline V gives CDR1 SGHDN, CDR2 FVKESK.

This sequence joins TRBV30 and TRBJ1-2; D remains ambiguous. This CDR3 is built from 15 residues. V was shortened by 4 bases and J by 0 bases, with 15 bases between the two germline ends. In germline, CDR1 is GTSNPN, CDR2 SVGIG (reference sequence). The CDR3 DNA sequence: TGTGCCTGGATTTGGTCGGCACCTTCTAACTATGGCTACACCTTC. Protein sequence: CAWIWSAPSNYGYTF.

This clone was counted a single time. This rearrangement joins TRBV6-4 to TRBJ2-2; no firm D call. Germline assignment: CDR1 MRHNA and CDR2 SNTAGT. Trimming left V 9 bases short and J 6 bases short, with 17 bases between. This CDR3 has 14 amino acids. The CDR3 reads CASSPTWAAGELFF. The CDR3 nucleotides read TGTGCCAGTAGCCCGACGTGGGCAGCCGGGGAGCTGTTTTTT.

The chain uses TRBV6-5 and TRBJ1-1, with 7 bases identical to TRBD1. The CDR3 contains 14 residues. V lost 6 bases to trimming and J lost 5 bases; unmatched junction nucleotides: 9. CDR1 is MNHEY, CDR2 SVGAGI, per germline. The CDR3 region is CASRRTGQGTEAFF. The CDR3 nucleotides are TGTGCCAGCAGGCGGACAGGCCAGGGGACTGAAGCTTTCTTT.

V is TRBV5-1 and J is TRBJ1-4, with D uncertain. Trimming shortened V by 0 bases and J by 4 bases, and 10 bases separated the two germline ends. The germline gives CDR1 SGHRS, CDR2 YFSETQ. The CDR3 consists of 15 residues. CDR3 sequence: CASSLEAGVNEKLFF. For the CDR3, the DNA is TGCGCCAGCAGCTTGGAGGCGGGAGTTAATGAAAAACTGTTTTTT.

V and J are TRBV7-2 and TRBJ2-1; maybe TRBD2 (5 bases). CDR3 length: 16 amino acids. The ends were cut back, 1 base at V and 0 bases at J, with 10 bases in the middle. Germline CDR1 and CDR2: SGHTA and FQGNSA. The CDR3 loop reads CASSLVARSSYNEQFF. CDR3 in DNA: TGTGCCAGCAGCTTAGTAGCGAGGAGCTCCTACAATGAGCAGTTCTTC.

The DNA of the CDR3 is TGTGCCAGTAGTTACGCTGGTAGGTACGAGCAGTACTTC. Translated: CASSYAGRYEQYF. V usage is TRBV19 and J usage is TRBJ2-7, with D hard to call. Germline V gene lookup returns CDR1 LNHDA and CDR2 SQIVND (reference sequence). This CDR3 is 13 amino acids long. Trimming shortened V by 5 bases and J by 4 bases, and 12 bases separated the two germline ends.

The chain couples TRBV5-1 to TRBJ1-1; 9 positions agree with TRBD1. CDR1 SGHRS and CDR2 YFSETQ come from the germline V gene. The CDR3 totals 14 residues. The ends lost 3 bases at V and 4 bases at J; junction bases unmatched: 4. DNA of the CDR3: TGCGCCAGCAGCTGGGGACAGGGCGTCACTGAAGCTTTCTTT. This sequence encodes CASSWGQGVTEAFF.

The chain combines TRBV11-2 with TRBJ2-1; 9 bases agree with TRBD1. Germline V gene lookup returns CDR1 SGHAT and CDR2 FQNNGV. The CDR3 is made up of 16 amino acids. V trimming: 5 bases; J trimming: 7 bases; junction bases outside the gene matches: 12. The CDR3 DNA follows: TGTGCCAGCAGCCCGTTTGGGACAGGGAATAGGAATGAGCAGTTCTTC. Amino acid sequence: CASSPFGTGNRNEQFF.